The present TCR beta chain was sequenced within a study of shared clonotypes between healthy human individuals. This clone was seen just once. At the DNA level, this CDR3 is encoded by other sequences in the same sample as well. The CDR3 totals 15 residues. The germline V gene has CDR1 GTSNPN and CDR2 SVGIG (reference sequence). With V trimmed by 1 base and J by 2 bases, 5 bases remained unmatched. Repertoires were generated with immunoSEQ multiplex PCR, while TCRdb's copy carries only in-frame clones and drops some. The sample holds 2 million to 2.5 million clones, approximately 94% seen once. This rearrangement joins TRBV30 to TRBJ1-3, with 7 nucleotides matching TRBD1. The origin of this receptor is a young man in good health. Source material: naive CD4+ T cells sorted from blood. This sample's subset: CD45RA+ positively selected. The CDR3 reads CAWSGQGVAGNTIYF. DNA of the CDR3: TGTGCCTGGAGTGGGCAGGGGGTTGCTGGAAACACCATATATTTT.